This T cell receptor beta chain was sequenced in a study of T cells in Graves' hyperthyroidism and ophthalmopathy. General study results and limits: The model forecast ophthalmopathy, anticipating it by a median around 6.5 months before onset. Separating ophthalmopathy from stable hyperthyroidism was achieved by a 13 V-J model.

Hyperthyroidism had been newly diagnosed in patients aged 18 to 65, and its duration was under 2 months. Clinical symptoms, serum thyroxine and TRAb, thyroid ultrasound and orbital computed tomography together formed the diagnostic basis. Amplification yielded TCR beta CDR3 regions, with RNA transcripts as the source. The study used the HTBI primer set for a first-round RT-PCR of the TCR CDR3. TCRdb passed the multiplex PCR reads through MiXCR, listing each CDR3 protein once. The repertoire has 560,000 or so distinct CDR3 sequences, 46% of them found once; the top ten carry 8.2%. On this clonotype itself: Its antigen is undetermined.

From germline, CDR1 is SQVTM and CDR2 ANQGSEA. J was trimmed by 3 bases and V by 7 bases; bases with no gene match: 11. This CDR3 contains 15 residues. The chain combines TRBV29-1 with TRBJ1-4, with 7 bases fitting TRBD1. The source is a woman under 30 with Graves' hyperthyroidism. The sequencing sample was made of peripheral blood or thyroid tissue (not recorded which). This CDR3 is CSAQPMTGPNEKLFF. CDR3 in DNA: TGCAGCGCTCAACCCATGACAGGGCCTAATGAAAAACTGTTTTTT.